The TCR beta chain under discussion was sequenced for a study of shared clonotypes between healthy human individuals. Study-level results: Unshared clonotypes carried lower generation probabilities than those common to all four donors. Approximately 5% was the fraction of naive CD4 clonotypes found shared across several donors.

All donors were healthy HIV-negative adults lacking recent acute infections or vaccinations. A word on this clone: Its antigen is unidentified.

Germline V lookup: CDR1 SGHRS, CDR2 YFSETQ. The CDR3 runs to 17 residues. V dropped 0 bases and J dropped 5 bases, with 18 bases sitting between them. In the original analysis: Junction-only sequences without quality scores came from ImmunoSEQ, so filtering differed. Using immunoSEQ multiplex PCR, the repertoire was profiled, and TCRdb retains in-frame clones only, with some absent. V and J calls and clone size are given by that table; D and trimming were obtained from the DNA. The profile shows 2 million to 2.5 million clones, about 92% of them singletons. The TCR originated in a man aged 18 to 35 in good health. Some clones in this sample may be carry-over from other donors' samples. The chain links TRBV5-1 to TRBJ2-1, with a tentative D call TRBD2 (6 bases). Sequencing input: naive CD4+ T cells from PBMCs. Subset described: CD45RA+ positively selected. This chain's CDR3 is CASSLGLIAGLNNEQFF. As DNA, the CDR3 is TGCGCCAGCAGCTTGGGGCTGATTGCGGGGCTAAACAATGAGCAGTTCTTC.